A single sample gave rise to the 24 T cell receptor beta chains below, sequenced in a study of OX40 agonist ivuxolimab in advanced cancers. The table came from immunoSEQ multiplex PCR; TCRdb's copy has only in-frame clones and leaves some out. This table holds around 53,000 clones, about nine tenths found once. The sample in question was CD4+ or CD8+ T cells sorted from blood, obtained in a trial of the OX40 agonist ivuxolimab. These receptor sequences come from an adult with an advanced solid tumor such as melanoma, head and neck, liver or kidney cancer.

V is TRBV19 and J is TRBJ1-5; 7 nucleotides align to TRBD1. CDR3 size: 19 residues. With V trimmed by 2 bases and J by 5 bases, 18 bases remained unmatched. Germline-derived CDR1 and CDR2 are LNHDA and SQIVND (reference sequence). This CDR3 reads CASSIKRTGTEPTYQPQHF. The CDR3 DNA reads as TGTGCCAGTAGTATAAAAAGAACCGGGACAGAACCAACCTATCAGCCCCAGCATTTT. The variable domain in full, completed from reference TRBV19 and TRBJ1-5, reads DGGITQSPKYLFRKEGQNVTLSCEQNLNHDAMYWYRQDPGQGLRLIYYSQIVNDFQKGDIAEGYSVSREKKESFPLTVTSAQKNPTAFYLCASSIKRTGTEPTYQPQHFGDGTRLSIL.

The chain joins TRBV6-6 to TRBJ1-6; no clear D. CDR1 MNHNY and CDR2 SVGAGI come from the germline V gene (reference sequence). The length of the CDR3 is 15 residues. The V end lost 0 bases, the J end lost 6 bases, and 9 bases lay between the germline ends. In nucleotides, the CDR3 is TGTGCCAGCAGTTACTCAGGACTGTCTAATTCACCCCTCCACTTT. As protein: CASSYSGLSNSPLHF.

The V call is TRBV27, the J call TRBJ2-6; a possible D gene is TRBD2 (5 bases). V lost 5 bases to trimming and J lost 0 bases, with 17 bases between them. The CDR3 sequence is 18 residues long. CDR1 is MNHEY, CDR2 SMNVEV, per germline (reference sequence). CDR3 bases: TGTGCCAGCAGTCGCCTCCCTTCCGGGGTCTCTGGGGCCAACGTCCTGACTTTC. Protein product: CASSRLPSGVSGANVLTF.

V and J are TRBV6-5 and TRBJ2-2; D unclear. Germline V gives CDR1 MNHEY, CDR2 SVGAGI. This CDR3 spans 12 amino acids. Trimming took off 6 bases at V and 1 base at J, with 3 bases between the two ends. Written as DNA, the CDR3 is TGTGCCAGCAGGCAGAACACCGGGGAGCTGTTTTTT. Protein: CASRQNTGELFF.

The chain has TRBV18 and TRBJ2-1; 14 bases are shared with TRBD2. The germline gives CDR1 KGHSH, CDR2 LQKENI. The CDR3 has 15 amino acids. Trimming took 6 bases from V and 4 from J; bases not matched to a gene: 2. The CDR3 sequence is CASSTSGGEYNEQFF. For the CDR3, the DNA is TGTGCCAGCTCGACTAGCGGGGGGGAGTACAATGAGCAGTTCTTC.

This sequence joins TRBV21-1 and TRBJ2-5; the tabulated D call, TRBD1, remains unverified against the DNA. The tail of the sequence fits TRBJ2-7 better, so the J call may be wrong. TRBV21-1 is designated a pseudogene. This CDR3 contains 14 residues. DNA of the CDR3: TGTGCCAGCAGCAGCAGTCGCAGGGTGGGCGAGCAGTACTTC. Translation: CASSSSRRVGEQYF.

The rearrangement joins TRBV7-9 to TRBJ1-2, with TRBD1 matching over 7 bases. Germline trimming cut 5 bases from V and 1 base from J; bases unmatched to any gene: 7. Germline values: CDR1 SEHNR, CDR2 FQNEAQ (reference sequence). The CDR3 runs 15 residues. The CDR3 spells CASSPKRQGNYGYTF. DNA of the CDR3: TGTGCCAGCAGCCCAAAAAGACAGGGTAACTATGGCTACACCTTC.

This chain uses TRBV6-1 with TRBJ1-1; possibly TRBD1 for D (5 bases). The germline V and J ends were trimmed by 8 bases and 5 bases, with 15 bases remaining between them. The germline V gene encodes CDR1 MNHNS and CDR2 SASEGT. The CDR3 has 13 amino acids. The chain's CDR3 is CASPTVVGTEAFF. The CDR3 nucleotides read TGTGCCAGCCCGACAGTTGTGGGAACTGAAGCTTTCTTT.

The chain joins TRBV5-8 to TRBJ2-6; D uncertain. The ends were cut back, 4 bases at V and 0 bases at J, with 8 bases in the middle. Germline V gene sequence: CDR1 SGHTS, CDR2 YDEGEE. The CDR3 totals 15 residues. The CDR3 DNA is TGTGCCAGCAGCGGGTTGAGCTCTGGGGCCAACGTCCTGACTTTC. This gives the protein CASSGLSSGANVLTF.

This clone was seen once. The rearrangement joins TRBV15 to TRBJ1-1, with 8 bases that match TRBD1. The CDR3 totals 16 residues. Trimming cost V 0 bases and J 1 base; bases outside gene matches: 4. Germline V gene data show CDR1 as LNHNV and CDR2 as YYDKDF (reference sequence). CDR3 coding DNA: TGTGCCACCAGCAGAGATCGCGGGACAGGGAACACTGAAGCTTTCTTT. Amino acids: CATSRDRGTGNTEAFF.

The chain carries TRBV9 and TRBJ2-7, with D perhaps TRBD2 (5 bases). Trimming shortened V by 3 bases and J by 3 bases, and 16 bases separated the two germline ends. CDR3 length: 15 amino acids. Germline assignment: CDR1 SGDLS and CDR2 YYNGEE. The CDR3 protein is CASSGAGLNNYEQYF. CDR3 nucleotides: TGTGCCAGCAGCGGGGCCGGACTCAATAACTACGAGCAGTACTTC.

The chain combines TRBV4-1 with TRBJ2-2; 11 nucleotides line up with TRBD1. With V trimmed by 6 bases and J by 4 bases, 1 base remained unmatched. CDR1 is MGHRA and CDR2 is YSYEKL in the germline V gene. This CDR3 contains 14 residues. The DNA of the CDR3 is TGCGCCAGCAGGGGGACAGGGGGCACCGGGGAGCTGTTTTTT. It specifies CASRGTGGTGELFF.

In DNA form, the CDR3 reads TGTGCCAGCAGTTACCGACGCGGGGCCCCTGAAGAGCAGTACTTC. Protein: CASSYRRGAPEEQYF. V usage is TRBV6-5 and J usage is TRBJ2-7, with D perhaps TRBD2 (6 bases). The CDR3 extends over 15 amino acids. Per germline, CDR1 MNHEY and CDR2 SVGAGI. The V end lost 2 bases, the J end lost 7 bases, and 18 bases lay between the germline ends.

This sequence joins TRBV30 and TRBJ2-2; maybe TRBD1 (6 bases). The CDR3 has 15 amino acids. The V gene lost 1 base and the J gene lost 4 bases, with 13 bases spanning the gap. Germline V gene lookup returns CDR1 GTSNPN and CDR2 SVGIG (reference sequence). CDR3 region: CAWSGQDGSTGELFF. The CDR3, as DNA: TGTGCCTGGAGTGGACAGGATGGCAGCACCGGGGAGCTGTTTTTT.

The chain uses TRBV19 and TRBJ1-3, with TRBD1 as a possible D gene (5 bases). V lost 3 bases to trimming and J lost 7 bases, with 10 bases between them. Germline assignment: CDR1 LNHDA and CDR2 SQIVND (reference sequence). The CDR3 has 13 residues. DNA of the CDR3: TGTGCCAGTAGTATCCCCAGGGCGAACACCATATATTTT. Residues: CASSIPRANTIYF.

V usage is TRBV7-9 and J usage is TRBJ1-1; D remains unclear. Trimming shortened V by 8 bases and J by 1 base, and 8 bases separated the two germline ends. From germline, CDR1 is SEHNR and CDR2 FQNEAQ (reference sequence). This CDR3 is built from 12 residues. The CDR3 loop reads CASQQRNTEAFF. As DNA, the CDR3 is TGTGCCAGCCAACAACGGAACACTGAAGCTTTCTTT.

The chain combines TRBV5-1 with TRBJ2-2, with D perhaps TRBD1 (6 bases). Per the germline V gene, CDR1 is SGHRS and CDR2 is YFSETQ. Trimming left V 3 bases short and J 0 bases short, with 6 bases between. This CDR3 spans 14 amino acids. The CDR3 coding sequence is TGCGCCAGCAGCTGGACAGCGAACACCGGGGAGCTGTTTTTT. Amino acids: CASSWTANTGELFF.

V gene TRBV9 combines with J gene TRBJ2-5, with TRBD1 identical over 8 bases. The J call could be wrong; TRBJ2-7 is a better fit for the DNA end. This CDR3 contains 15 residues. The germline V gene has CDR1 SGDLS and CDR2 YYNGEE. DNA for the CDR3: TGTGCCAGCACCAGGACAGGGAATGAAGTCCACGAGCAGTACTTC. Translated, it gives CASTRTGNEVHEQYF.

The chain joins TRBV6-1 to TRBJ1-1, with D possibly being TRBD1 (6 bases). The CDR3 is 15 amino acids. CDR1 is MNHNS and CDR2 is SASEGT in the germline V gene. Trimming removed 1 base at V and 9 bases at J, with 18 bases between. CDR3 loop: CASSEGAWGTRKAFF. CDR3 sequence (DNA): TGTGCCAGCAGTGAAGGGGCTTGGGGGACACGTAAAGCTTTCTTT.

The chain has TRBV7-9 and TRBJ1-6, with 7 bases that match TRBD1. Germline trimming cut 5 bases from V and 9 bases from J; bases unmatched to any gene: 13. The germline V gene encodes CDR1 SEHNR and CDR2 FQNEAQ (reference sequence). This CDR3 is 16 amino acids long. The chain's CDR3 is CASSHTGTAKGSPLHF. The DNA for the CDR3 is TGTGCCAGCAGCCATACGGGGACAGCTAAGGGTTCACCCCTCCACTTT.

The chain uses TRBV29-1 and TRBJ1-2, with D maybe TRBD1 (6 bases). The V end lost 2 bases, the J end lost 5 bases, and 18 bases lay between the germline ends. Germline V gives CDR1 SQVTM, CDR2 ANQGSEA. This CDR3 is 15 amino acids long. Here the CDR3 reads CSVENVAGAFYGYTF. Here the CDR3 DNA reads TGCAGCGTTGAAAATGTAGCAGGGGCCTTTTATGGCTACACCTTC.

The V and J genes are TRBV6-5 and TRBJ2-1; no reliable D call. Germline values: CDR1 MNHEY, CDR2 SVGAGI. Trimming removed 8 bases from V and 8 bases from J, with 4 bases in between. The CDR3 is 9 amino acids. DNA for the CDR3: TGTGCCAGCGGGTATGAGCAGTTCTTC. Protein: CASGYEQFF.

Here the CDR3 reads CASSNPLGGPNQPQHF. The CDR3 bases are TGTGCCAGCAGCAACCCTCTTGGGGGCCCGAATCAGCCCCAGCATTTT. The chain combines TRBV11-3 with TRBJ1-5; possibly TRBD1 for D (6 bases). Germline CDR1 is SGHNT and CDR2 is YENEEA. The CDR3 has 16 amino acids. Trimming took 5 bases from V and 4 from J, leaving 18 bases between them.

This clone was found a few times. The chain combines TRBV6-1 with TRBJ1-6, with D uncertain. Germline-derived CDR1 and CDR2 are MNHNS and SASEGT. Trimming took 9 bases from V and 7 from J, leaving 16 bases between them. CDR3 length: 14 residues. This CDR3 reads CASESFGTNSPLHF. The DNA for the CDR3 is TGTGCCAGTGAGAGTTTTGGTACAAATTCACCCCTCCACTTT.